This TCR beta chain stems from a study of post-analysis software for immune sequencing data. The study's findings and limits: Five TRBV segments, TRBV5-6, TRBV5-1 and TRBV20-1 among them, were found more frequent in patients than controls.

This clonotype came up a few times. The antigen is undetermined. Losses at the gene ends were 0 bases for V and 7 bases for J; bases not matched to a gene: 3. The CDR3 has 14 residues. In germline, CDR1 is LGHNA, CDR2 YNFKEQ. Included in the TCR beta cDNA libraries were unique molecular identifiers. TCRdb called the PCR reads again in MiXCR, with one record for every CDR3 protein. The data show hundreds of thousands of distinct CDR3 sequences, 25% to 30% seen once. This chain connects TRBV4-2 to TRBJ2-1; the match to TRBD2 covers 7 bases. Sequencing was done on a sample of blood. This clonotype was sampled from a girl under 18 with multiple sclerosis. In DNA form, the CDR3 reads TGTGCCAGCAGCCAAGATGGGAGGGGAAATGAGCAGTTCTTC. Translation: CASSQDGRGNEQFF.